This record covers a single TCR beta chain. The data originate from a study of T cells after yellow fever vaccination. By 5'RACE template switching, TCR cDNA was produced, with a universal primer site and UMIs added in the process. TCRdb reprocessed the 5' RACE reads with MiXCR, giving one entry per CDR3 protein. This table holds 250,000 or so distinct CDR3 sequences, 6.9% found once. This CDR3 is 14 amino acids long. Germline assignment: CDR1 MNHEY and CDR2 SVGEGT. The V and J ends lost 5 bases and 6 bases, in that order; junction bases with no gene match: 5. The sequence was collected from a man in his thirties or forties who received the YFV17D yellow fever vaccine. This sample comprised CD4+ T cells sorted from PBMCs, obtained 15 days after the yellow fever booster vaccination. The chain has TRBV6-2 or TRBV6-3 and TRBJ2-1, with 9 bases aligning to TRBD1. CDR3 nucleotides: TGTGCCAGCAGTAACCCACAGGGGGCCAATGAGCAGTTCTTC. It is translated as CASSNPQGANEQFF.